This T cell receptor (beta chain) was identified during a study of cytomegalovirus exposure and HLA in healthy donors. Study context: Later, an analysis reported that the 120 or so validation repertoires had used the same platform as the 666 first-cohort repertoires. Study-level points and caveats: Researchers counted around 180 TCR beta chains as cytomegalovirus-associated. The majority of TCR sequences were rare, yet some public TCRs appeared in many donors.

The assay was immunoSEQ multiplex PCR, and TCRdb's table has in-frame clones only and misses some. The table records 120,000 to 150,000 clones, approximately 90% of them present only once. Concerning this clone itself: Its matching antigen is unknown.

Germline V lookup: CDR1 SGHNT, CDR2 YYREEE (reference sequence). The CDR3 is 16 amino acids. After removal of 0 bases from V and 2 bases from J, the junction contained 5 bases not matched to a gene. The donors were part of the validation cohort of roughly 110 subjects. That cohort was separate from the first cohort, which comprised 500 to 700 subjects. The sequencing sample was made of PBMCs. V is TRBV5-4 and J is TRBJ1-3; 7 nucleotides align to TRBD1. The receptor was derived from a man in his late teens or twenties in good health and CMV-seropositive. The CDR3 is CASSLEWDRAGNTIYF. The CDR3, as DNA: TGTGCCAGCAGCTTGGAGTGGGACAGAGCTGGAAACACCATATATTTT.